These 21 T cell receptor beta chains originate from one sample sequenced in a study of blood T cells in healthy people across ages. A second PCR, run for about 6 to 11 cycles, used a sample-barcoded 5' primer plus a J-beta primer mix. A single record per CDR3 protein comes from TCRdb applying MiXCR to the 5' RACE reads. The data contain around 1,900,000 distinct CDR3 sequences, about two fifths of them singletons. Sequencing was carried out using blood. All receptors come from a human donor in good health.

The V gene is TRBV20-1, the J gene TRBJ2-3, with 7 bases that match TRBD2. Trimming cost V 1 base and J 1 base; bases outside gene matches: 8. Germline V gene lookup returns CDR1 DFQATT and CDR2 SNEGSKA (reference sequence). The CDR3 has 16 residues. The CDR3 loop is CSARVIRGGRTDTQYF. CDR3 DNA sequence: TGCAGTGCTAGAGTAATTCGCGGGGGACGCACAGATACGCAGTATTTT.

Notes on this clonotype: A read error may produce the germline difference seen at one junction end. CDR3 in amino acids: CATSRDGSSQEAQYF. The CDR3 nucleotides read TGTGCCACCAGCAGAGACGGATCGTCCCAAGAGGCCCAGTACTTC. The chain joins TRBV15 to TRBJ2-5; D gene ambiguous. The length of the CDR3 is 15 residues. CDR1 is LNHNV, CDR2 YYDKDF, per germline (reference sequence).

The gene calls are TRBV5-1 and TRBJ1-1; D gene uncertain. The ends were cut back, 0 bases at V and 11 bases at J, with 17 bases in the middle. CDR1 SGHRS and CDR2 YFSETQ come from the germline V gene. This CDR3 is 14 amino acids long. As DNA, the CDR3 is TGCGCCAGCAGCTTGGGGTCCCATGGGCTTGAGGCTTTCTTT. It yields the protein CASSLGSHGLEAFF.

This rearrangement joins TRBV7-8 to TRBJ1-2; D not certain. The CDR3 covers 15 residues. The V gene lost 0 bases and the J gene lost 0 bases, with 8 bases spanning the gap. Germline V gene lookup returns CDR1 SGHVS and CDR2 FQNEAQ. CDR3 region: CASSLADGANYGYTF. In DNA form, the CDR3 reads TGTGCCAGCAGCTTAGCAGACGGAGCTAACTATGGCTACACCTTC.

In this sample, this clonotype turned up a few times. The CDR3 DNA is TGTGCTAGTGCCTTGGCTAGCGGGGTCGGCTACTCCTACGAGCAGTACTTC. This encodes CASALASGVGYSYEQYF. The chain employs TRBV12-5 and TRBJ2-7; TRBD2 aligns across 9 bases. Germline CDR1 reads LGHNT; CDR2 reads FRNRAP. V dropped 7 bases and J dropped 0; count of bases not matched to a gene: 13. There are 17 residues in the CDR3.

Here the CDR3 reads CASSLKDGGSAYNEQFF. The DNA for the CDR3 is TGCGCCAGCAGCCTAAAAGATGGGGGGTCGGCCTACAATGAGCAGTTCTTC. The chain combines TRBV4-1 with TRBJ2-1, with a tentative D call TRBD2 (6 bases). Germline V gene lookup returns CDR1 MGHRA and CDR2 YSYEKL. Trimming cost V 4 bases and J 2 bases, with 18 bases left between them. CDR3 size: 17 residues.

The CDR3 spells CAISGDTGGEQYF. CDR3 DNA sequence: TGTGCCATCAGTGGGGACACGGGAGGCGAGCAGTACTTC. The rearrangement uses TRBV10-3 and TRBJ2-7; weak D call: TRBD2 (7 bases). CDR1 ENHRY and CDR2 SYGVKD come from the germline V gene. Trimming took off 4 bases at V and 6 bases at J, with 13 bases between the two ends. The CDR3 loop spans 13 amino acids.

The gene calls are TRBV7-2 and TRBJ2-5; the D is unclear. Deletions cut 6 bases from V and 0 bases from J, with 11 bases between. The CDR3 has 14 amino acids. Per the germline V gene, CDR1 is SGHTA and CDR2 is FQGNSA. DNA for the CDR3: TGTGCCAGCAGGCTGAAGGGAAACCAAGAGACCCAGTACTTC. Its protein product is CASRLKGNQETQYF.

Written as DNA, the CDR3 is TGTGCCAGCAGCTTGAGACAGGGGGTTACTGAAGCTTTCTTT. This gives the protein CASSLRQGVTEAFF. The rearrangement links TRBV7-2 to TRBJ1-1, with 9 bases lining up with TRBD1. The length of the CDR3 is 14 residues. Germline lookup yields CDR1 SGHTA and CDR2 FQGNSA. Trimming at V came to 3 bases and at J to 5 bases, leaving 4 bases not matched to a gene.

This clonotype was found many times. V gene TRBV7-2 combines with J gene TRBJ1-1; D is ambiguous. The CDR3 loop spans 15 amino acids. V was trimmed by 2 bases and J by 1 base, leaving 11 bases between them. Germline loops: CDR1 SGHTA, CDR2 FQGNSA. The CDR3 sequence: CASSLFPPANTEAFF. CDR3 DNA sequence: TGTGCCAGCAGCTTATTCCCCCCAGCGAACACTGAAGCTTTCTTT.

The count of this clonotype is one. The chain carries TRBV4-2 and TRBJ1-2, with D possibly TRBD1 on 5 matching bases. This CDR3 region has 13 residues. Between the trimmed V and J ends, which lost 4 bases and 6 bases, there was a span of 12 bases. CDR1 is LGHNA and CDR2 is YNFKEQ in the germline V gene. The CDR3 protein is CASSRARGDGYTF. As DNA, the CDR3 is TGTGCCAGCAGCCGAGCTCGGGGCGATGGCTACACCTTC.

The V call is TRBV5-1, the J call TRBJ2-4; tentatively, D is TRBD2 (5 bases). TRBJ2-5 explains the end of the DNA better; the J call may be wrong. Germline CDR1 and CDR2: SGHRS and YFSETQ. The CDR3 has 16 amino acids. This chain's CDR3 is CASSLGQAVLEETQYF. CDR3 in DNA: TGCGCCAGCAGCTTGGGGCAAGCGGTTCTAGAAGAGACCCAGTACTTC.

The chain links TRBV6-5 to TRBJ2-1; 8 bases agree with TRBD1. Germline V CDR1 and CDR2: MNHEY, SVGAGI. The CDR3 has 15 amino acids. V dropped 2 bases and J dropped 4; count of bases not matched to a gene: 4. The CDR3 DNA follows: TGTGCCAGCAGTTACGGACGACAGGGGTACAATGAGCAGTTCTTC. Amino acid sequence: CASSYGRQGYNEQFF.

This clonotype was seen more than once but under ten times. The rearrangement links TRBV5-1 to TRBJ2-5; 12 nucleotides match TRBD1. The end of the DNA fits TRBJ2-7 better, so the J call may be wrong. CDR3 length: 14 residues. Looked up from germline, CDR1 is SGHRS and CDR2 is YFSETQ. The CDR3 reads CASSGGTGGNEQYF. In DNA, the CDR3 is TGCGCCAGCAGCGGCGGGACAGGGGGCAACGAGCAGTACTTC.

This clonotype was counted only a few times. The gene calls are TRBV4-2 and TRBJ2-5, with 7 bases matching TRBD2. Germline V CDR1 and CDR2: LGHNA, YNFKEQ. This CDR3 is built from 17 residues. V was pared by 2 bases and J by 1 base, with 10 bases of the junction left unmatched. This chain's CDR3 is CASSQFGAGVLQETQYF. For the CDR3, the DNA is TGTGCCAGCAGCCAATTTGGCGCGGGGGTACTCCAAGAGACCCAGTACTTC.

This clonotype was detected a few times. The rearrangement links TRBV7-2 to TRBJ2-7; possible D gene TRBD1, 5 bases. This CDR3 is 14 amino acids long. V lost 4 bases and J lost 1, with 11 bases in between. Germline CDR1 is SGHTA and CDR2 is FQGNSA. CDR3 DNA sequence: TGTGCCAGCAGCTCCCGACAGCTATCCTACGAGCAGTACTTC. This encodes CASSSRQLSYEQYF.

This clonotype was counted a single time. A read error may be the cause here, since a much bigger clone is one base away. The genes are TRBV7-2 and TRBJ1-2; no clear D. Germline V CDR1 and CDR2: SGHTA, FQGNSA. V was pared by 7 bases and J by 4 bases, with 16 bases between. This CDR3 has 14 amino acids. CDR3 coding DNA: TGTGCCAGCAACAAGGACGAGCGGGTCTATGGCTACACCTTC. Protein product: CASNKDERVYGYTF. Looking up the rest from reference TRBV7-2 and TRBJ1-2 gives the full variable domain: GAGVSQSPSNKVTEKGKDVELRCDPISGHTALYWYRQSLGQGLEFLIYFQGNSAPDKSGLPSDRFSAERTGGSVSTLTIQRTQQEDSAVYLCASNKDERVYGYTFGSGTRLTVV.

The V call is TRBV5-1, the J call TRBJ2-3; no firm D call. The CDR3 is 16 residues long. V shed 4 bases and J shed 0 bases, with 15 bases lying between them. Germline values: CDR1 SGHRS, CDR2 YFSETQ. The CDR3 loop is CASSPPWDTSTDTQYF. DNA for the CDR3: TGCGCCAGCAGCCCCCCTTGGGATACTAGCACAGATACGCAGTATTTT.

The CDR3 protein is CAISESIVLSYWRTDTQYF. The CDR3 bases are TGTGCCATCAGTGAGTCAATCGTCCTTAGCTATTGGCGCACAGATACGCAGTATTTT. The V call is TRBV10-3, the J call TRBJ2-3; D ambiguous. The CDR3 is made up of 19 amino acids. V shed 0 bases and J shed 1 base, with 20 bases lying between them. CDR1 ENHRY and CDR2 SYGVKD come from the germline V gene.

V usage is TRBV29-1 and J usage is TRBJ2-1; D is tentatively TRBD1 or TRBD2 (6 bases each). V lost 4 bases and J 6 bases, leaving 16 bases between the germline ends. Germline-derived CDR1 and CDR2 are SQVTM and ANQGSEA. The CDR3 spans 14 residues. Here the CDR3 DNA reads TGCAGCGTTGCCGGAGGGCAGGGGCTCAATGAGCAGTTCTTC. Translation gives CSVAGGQGLNEQFF.

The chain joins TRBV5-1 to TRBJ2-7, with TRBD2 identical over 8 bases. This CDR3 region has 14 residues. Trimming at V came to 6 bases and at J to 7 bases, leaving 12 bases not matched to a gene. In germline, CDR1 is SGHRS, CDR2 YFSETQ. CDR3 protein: CASNSDSGVREQYF. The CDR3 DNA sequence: TGCGCCAGCAACTCGGATAGCGGGGTGAGGGAGCAGTACTTC.